The T cell receptor beta chain described here comes from a study of cytomegalovirus exposure and HLA in healthy donors. Overall study findings and caveats: As was reported, the HLA-A and HLA-B alleles of most subjects were accurately predicted from TCR beta sequences.

Of note for this clone: Its cognate antigen is unknown.

Trimming took 5 bases from V and 0 from J, leaving 17 bases between them. CDR3 length: 16 residues. In germline, CDR1 is SGHVS, CDR2 FNYEAQ. Primers included in the PCR were 60 Vbeta and 13 Jbeta primers. Sequencing used immunoSEQ multiplex PCR; TCRdb keeps in-frame clones, though not all of them. The sample holds roughly 200,000 clones; more than 65% are singletons and the top ten take approximately 3.6%. This clonotype was sampled from a man in his forties or fifties in good health and CMV-seropositive. V and J are TRBV7-6 and TRBJ2-7; TRBD2 might be the D (7 bases). Material: PBMCs. The CDR3 region is CASSRGGPGGSYEQYF. In DNA form, the CDR3 reads TGTGCCAGCAGCAGGGGGGGCCCGGGAGGCTCCTACGAGCAGTACTTC.